One sample yielded the 6 T cell receptor beta chains listed below, sequenced in a study of tumor and adjacent non-tumor tissue in lung cancer. RNA was extracted from bulk tissue without any cell sorting. The library came from three nested PCR rounds adapted from ARM-PCR protocols. TCRdb processed the multiplex PCR reads anew with MiXCR; each CDR3 protein has one entry. The table shows more than 90,000 distinct CDR3 sequences, with just over 65% occurring only once. The sequenced material came from lung tumor tissue. Receptors were obtained from a man aged 55 to 70 with non-small cell lung cancer.

This clonotype has a single count. The CDR3 coding sequence is TGTGCTAGCAGTACGGCCGGGACTTTGACCTACGAGCAGTACGTC. This sequence encodes CASSTAGTLTYEQYV. This chain joins TRBV6-2 or TRBV6-3 and TRBJ2-7, with D tentatively TRBD2 (6 bases). Germline V lookup: CDR1 MNHEY, CDR2 SVGEGT. This CDR3 spans 15 amino acids.

The table lists this clonotype with a count of one. V and J are TRBV7-2 and TRBJ1-4, with D possibly matching TRBD1 (5 bases). The CDR3 has 12 amino acids. Germline V lookup: CDR1 SGHTA, CDR2 FQGNSA. V was shortened by 3 bases and J by 8 bases, with 7 bases between the two germline ends. The CDR3 reads CTSSFGGEKLFF. The CDR3 DNA reads TGTACCAGCAGCTTTGGGGGGGAAAAACTGTTTTTT.

As concerns this clonotype: An end of the junction does not agree with germline; a read error may underlie this. This rearrangement joins TRBV6-1 to TRBJ1-1; D might be TRBD1 (6 bases). The CDR3 length is 15 residues. Germline V CDR1 and CDR2: MNHNS, SASEGT. The CDR3 sequence: CVSRSGQSGNTGAFF. Here the CDR3 DNA reads TGTGTCAGCAGGTCGGGACAAAGTGGGAACACTGGAGCTTTCTTT.

The V gene is TRBV11-2, the J gene TRBJ2-2, with no clear D. The V end was cut by 5 bases, the J end by 3 bases, with 13 bases between. There are 15 residues in the CDR3. Germline V CDR1 and CDR2: SGHAT, FQNNGV. The CDR3 loop is CASSPCGTYTGELFF. The CDR3 nucleotides are TGTGCCAGCAGCCCATGCGGAACGTACACCGGGGAGCTGTTTTTT.

On this clonotype: One base away lies a much larger clone, so this may be a sequencing read error. The gene calls are TRBV28 and TRBJ1-5; D is perhaps TRBD1 (5 bases). The germline V gene has CDR1 MDHEN and CDR2 SYDVKM. V was trimmed by 3 bases and J by 9 bases, leaving 15 bases between them. The CDR3 has 14 amino acids. This CDR3 is CASSFGGAGRPQHF. For the CDR3, the DNA is TGTGCCAGCAGTTTCGGCGGGGCGGGTCGGCCCCAGCATTTT.

The chain recombines TRBV11-1 with TRBJ2-2; no clear D. This CDR3 has 13 residues. Looked up from germline, CDR1 is SGHAT and CDR2 is FQDESV (reference sequence). In DNA, the CDR3 is TGTGCAAACAGCTATGAAATGACCGGGGAGCTGTTTTTT. Translation: CANSYEMTGELFF.